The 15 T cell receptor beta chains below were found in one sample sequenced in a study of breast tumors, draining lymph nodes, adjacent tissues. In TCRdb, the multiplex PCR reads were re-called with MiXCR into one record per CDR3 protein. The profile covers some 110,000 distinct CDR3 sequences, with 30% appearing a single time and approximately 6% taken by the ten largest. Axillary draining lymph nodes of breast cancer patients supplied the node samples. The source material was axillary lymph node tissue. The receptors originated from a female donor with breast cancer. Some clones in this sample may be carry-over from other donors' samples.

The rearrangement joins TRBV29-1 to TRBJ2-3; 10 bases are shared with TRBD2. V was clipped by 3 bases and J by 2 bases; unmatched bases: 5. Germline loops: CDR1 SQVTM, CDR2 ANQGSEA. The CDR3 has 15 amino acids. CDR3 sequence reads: CSVDRLAGLTDTQYF. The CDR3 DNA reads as TGCAGCGTTGATCGACTAGCGGGCCTCACAGATACGCAGTATTTT.

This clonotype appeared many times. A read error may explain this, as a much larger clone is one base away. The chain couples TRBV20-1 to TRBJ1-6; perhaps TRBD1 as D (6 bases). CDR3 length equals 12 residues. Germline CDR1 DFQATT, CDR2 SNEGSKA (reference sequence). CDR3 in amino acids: CSADQGNSPPHF. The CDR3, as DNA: TGCAGTGCTGATCAGGGGAATTCACCCCCCCACTTT.

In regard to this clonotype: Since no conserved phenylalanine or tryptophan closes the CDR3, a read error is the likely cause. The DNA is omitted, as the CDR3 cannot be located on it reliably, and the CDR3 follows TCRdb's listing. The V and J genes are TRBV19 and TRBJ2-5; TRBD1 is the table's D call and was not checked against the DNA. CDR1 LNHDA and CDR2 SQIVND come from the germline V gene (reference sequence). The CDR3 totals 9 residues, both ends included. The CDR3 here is CASSIGWGT.

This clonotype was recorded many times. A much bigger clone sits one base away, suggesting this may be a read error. The CDR3 loop is CSARRLYEQSF. DNA for the CDR3: TGCAGTGCTAGGAGGCTCTACGAGCAGTCCTTC. The V gene is TRBV20-1, the J gene TRBJ2-7; D is uncertain. CDR1 is DFQATT, CDR2 SNEGSKA, per germline (reference sequence). The CDR3 totals 11 residues.

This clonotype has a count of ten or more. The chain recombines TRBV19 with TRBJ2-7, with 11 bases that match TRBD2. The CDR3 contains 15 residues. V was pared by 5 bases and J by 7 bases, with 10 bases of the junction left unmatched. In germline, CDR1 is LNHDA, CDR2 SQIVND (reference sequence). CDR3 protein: CASSVGTSGSREQYF. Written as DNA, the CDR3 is TGTGCCAGTAGTGTCGGGACTAGCGGTTCTCGGGAGCAGTACTTC.

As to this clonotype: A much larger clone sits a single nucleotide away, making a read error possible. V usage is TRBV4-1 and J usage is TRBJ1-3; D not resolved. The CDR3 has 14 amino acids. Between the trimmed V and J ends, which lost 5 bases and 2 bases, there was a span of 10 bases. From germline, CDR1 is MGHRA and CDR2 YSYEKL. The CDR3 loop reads CASSKPGTGNTIYF. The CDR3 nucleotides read TGCGCCAGCAGCAAACCGGGAACTGGAAACACCATATATTTT.

This CDR3 is CASSPNREAEAFF. DNA of the CDR3: TGTGCCAGCTCACCAAACAGGGAGGCTGAAGCTTTCTTT. The rearrangement uses TRBV18 and TRBJ1-1; D may be TRBD1 (6 bases). The CDR3 consists of 13 residues. The germline CDR1 and CDR2 sequences are KGHSH and LQKENI. V shed 2 bases and J shed 6 bases, with 10 bases lying between them. The full variable domain, with the rest looked up from reference TRBV18 and TRBJ1-1, is NAGVMQNPRHLVRRRGQEARLRCSPMKGHSHVYWYRQLPEEGLKFMVYLQKENIIDESGMPKERFSAEFPKEGPSILRIQQVVRGDSAAYFCASSPNREAEAFFGQGTRLTVV.

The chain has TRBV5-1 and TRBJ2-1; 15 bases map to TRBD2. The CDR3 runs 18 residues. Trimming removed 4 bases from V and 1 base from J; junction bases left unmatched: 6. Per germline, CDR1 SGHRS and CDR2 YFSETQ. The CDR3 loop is CASSQGTSGGMSYNEQFF. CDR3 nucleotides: TGCGCCAGCAGCCAAGGGACTAGCGGGGGGATGTCCTACAATGAGCAGTTCTTC.

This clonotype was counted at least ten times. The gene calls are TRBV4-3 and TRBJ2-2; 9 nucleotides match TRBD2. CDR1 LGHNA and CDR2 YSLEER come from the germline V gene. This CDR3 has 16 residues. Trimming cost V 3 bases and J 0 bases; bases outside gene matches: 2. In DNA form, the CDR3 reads TGCGCCAGCAGCCAGCAGCGGGGGGCGAACACCGGGGAGCTGTTTTTT. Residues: CASSQQRGANTGELFF.

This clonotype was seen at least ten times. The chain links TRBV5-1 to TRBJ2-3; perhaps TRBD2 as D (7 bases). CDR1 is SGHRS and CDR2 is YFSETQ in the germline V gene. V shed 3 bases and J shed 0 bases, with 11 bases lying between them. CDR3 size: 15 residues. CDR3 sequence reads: CASSSGGPSTDTQYF. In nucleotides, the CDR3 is TGCGCCAGCAGCTCCGGGGGGCCTAGCACAGATACGCAGTATTTT.

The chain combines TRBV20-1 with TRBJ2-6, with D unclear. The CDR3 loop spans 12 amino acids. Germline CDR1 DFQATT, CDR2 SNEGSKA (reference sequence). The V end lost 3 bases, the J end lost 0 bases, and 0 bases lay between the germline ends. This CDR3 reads CSASSGANVLTF. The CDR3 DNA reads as TGCAGTGCTAGCTCTGGGGCCAACGTCCTGACTTTC.

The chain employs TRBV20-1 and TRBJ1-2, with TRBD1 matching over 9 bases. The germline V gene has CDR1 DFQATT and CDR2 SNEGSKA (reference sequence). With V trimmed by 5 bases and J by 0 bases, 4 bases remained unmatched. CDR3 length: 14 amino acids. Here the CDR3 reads CSADRQGANYGYTF. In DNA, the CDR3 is TGCAGTGCTGATCGACAGGGGGCTAACTATGGCTACACCTTC.

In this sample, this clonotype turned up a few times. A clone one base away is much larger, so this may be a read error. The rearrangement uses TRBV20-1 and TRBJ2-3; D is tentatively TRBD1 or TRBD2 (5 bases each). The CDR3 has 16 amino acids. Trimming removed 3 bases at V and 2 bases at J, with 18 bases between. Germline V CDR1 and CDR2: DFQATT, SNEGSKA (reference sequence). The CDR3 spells CSARYPGRASTDTQYF. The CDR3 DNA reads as TGCAGTGCTAGGTACCCGGGGCGGGCCTCCACAGATACGCAGTATTTT.

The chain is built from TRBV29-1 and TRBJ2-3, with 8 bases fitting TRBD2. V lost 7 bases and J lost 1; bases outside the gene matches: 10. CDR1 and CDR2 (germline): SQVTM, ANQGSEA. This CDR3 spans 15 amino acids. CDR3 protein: CSAQAGEIGTDTQYF. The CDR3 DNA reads TGCAGCGCTCAAGCGGGAGAAATTGGCACAGATACGCAGTATTTT.

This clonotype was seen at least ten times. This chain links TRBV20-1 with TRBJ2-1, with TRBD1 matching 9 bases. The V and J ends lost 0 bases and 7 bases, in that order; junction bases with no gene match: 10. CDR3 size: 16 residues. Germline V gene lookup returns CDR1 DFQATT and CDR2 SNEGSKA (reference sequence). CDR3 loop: CSAREIGTGKLNEQFF. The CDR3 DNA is TGCAGTGCTAGAGAGATTGGGACAGGGAAATTGAATGAGCAGTTCTTC.